This TCR beta chain was sequenced in a study of Ad26.COV2.S vaccination and SARS-CoV-2 variants. Across the study: The donor participated in the COV1001 trial, in its Ad26.COV2.S arm. The vaccine Ad26.COV2.S was put into the muscle once, or twice with 56 days between. Study results and caveats: The study found higher spike-specific TCR breadth in vaccine than placebo recipients.

Germline V gives CDR1 MDHEN, CDR2 SYDVKM. The CDR3 consists of 14 residues. Trimming pared 6 bases from V and 1 base from J, leaving 10 bases between. TCRdb keeps only in-frame clones here, not all; method: immunoSEQ multiplex PCR. This sample carries roughly 500,000 clones, 87% of them seen once, and the ten largest clones take roughly 12%. Note on this clone: The antigen is not known. Distinct nucleotide sequences in the sample also encode this CDR3.

Treatment indicated: over 15 received Ad26.COV2.S at low or high dose, single or two shots; about 5 received placebo; per-sample allocation not given. Specimen acquisition occurred on day 63 following the initial vaccine or placebo injection. This TCR derives from a person between 18 and 59 years old who received the Ad26.COV2.S COVID-19 vaccine or a placebo. The sample in question was peripheral blood, obtained in a trial of Ad26.COV2.S vaccine versus placebo. This rearrangement joins TRBV28 to TRBJ2-1; the D gene is possibly TRBD2 (5 bases). The CDR3 coding sequence is TGTGCCAGCAGGAGGGCATCGTCCTACAATGAGCAGTTCTTC. It specifies CASRRASSYNEQFF.